One and the same sample provided the 24 T cell receptor beta chains below, sequenced in a study of CD8 T cells in Susac syndrome. Roughly 0.45 to 1 ug RNA was reverse transcribed with random hexamers. A single record per CDR3 protein comes from TCRdb applying MiXCR to the immunoSEQ multiplex PCR reads. The sample lists about 400,000 distinct CDR3 sequences; 75% to 90% were seen once. The material sequenced was CD8+ T cells from PBMCs. Receptors were obtained from a human donor with multiple sclerosis.

V usage is TRBV4-1 and J usage is TRBJ2-3, with D unresolved. The CDR3 runs 16 residues. V dropped 0 bases and J dropped 4 bases, with 14 bases sitting between them. Germline loops: CDR1 MGHRA, CDR2 YSYEKL. The DNA for the CDR3 is TGCGCCAGCAGCCAAGAACTACTGTCCGAGTCAGATACGCAGTATTTT. It encodes CASSQELLSESDTQYF.

The chain recombines TRBV20-1 with TRBJ2-7; the D is unclear. Per germline, CDR1 DFQATT and CDR2 SNEGSKA (reference sequence). V was shortened by 5 bases and J by 1 base, with 12 bases between the two germline ends. The CDR3 spans 13 residues. The CDR3 here is CSAPLVSSYEQYF. The CDR3 DNA sequence: TGCAGTGCTCCTCTGGTTTCATCCTACGAGCAGTACTTC.

The V gene is TRBV20-1, the J gene TRBJ2-7; maybe TRBD1 (6 bases). This CDR3 spans 12 amino acids. V was shortened by 6 bases and J by 1 base, with 10 bases between the two germline ends. CDR1 and CDR2 from the germline V gene are DFQATT and SNEGSKA (reference sequence). The CDR3: CSATDRSYEQYF. CDR3 bases: TGCAGTGCCACGGACAGATCCTACGAGCAGTACTTC.

The chain links TRBV12-3 or TRBV12-4 to TRBJ2-2; 7 bases line up with TRBD1. The CDR3 has 16 residues. V was pared by 5 bases and J by 0 bases, with 6 bases of the junction left unmatched. The CDR3 bases are TGTGCCAGCAGTACCGGGACAGTAACGAACACCGGGGAGCTGTTTTTT. Translating it yields CASSTGTVTNTGELFF.

The chain is built from TRBV30 and TRBJ2-4, with D possibly matching TRBD2 (6 bases). The length of the CDR3 is 15 residues. The germline V gene has CDR1 GTSNPN and CDR2 SVGIG (reference sequence). V lost 5 bases to trimming and J lost 5 bases, with 19 bases between them. For the CDR3, the DNA is TGTGCCTGGGAGGACCGATGGACGGGGGAAAACATTCAGTACTTC. It specifies CAWEDRWTGENIQYF.

V and J are TRBV19 and TRBJ2-1; D possibly uses TRBD1 or TRBD2 (6 bases each). The V and J ends lost 4 bases and 6 bases respectively, with 16 bases between them. The CDR3 contains 15 residues. Germline-derived CDR1 and CDR2 are LNHDA and SQIVND (reference sequence). This CDR3 is CASSKSPGGGNEQFF. The DNA of the CDR3 is TGTGCCAGTAGTAAGAGTCCAGGAGGGGGCAATGAGCAGTTCTTC.

The chain recombines TRBV18 with TRBJ2-7; D is ambiguous. The germline CDR1 and CDR2 sequences are KGHSH and LQKENI. Trimming left V 5 bases short and J 1 base short, with 12 bases between. CDR3 length: 14 amino acids. The CDR3 DNA reads as TGTGCCAGCTCATCATCGGACGGGTCCTACGAGCAGTACTTC. Amino acid sequence: CASSSSDGSYEQYF.

The J gene is TRBJ2-7, the V gene TRBV12-3 or TRBV12-4; no reliable D call. This CDR3 has 13 amino acids. Deletions cut 4 bases from V and 6 bases from J, with 13 bases between. The DNA for the CDR3 is TGTGCCAGCAGTTCCTTAAGCCCTCCCGAGCAGTACTTC. Protein: CASSSLSPPEQYF.

The J gene is TRBJ1-2, the V gene TRBV30; D is unclear. Germline-derived CDR1 and CDR2 are GTSNPN and SVGIG (reference sequence). V was shortened by 4 bases and J by 3 bases, with 21 bases between the two germline ends. The CDR3 runs to 16 residues. CDR3 nucleotide sequence: TGTGCCTGGATGGGCCTTGGAGGTCTTTCGGACTATGGCTACACCTTC. Translation gives CAWMGLGGLSDYGYTF.

The chain is built from TRBV29-1 and TRBJ1-1; no firm D call. With 4 bases removed from V and 6 bases from J, the gap between germline ends came to 6 bases. The CDR3 is made up of 10 amino acids. The V gene's germline CDR1 is SQVTM and CDR2 ANQGSEA. The CDR3 region is CSVGPPEAFF. In DNA form, the CDR3 reads TGCAGCGTTGGCCCCCCTGAAGCTTTCTTT.

CDR3 protein: CASKPRAGPSEHKRTQYF. DNA of the CDR3: TGTGCCAGCAAACCCCGGGCAGGGCCTTCCGAACATAAGAGGACCCAGTACTTC. This rearrangement joins TRBV7-9 to TRBJ2-5; TRBD1 might be the D (5 bases). This CDR3 has 18 amino acids. Deletions cut 7 bases from V and 7 bases from J, with 31 bases between. Germline V CDR1 and CDR2: SEHNR, FQNEAQ (reference sequence).

The chain uses TRBV5-4 and TRBJ2-1; D unclear. The germline V and J ends were trimmed by 9 bases and 8 bases, with 15 bases remaining between them. Germline V lookup: CDR1 SGHNT, CDR2 YYREEE (reference sequence). The CDR3 contains 12 residues. CDR3 loop: CATINLSDEQFF. The CDR3 nucleotides are TGTGCCACCATTAACCTAAGCGATGAGCAGTTCTTC.

The chain carries TRBV28 and TRBJ2-5; 10 bases are a match to TRBD2. V shed 7 bases and J 5 bases; nucleotides not matched to a gene: 19. The CDR3 loop spans 18 amino acids. Germline V CDR1 and CDR2: MDHEN, SYDVKM. In nucleotides, the CDR3 is TGTGCCAGCACCAGCCCCGGGCTAGCGGGAGAGGGGGGGGAGACCCAGTACTTC. Protein product: CASTSPGLAGEGGETQYF.

This sequence joins TRBV7-2 and TRBJ2-7; 7 bases map to TRBD2. The CDR3 covers 15 residues. CDR1 is SGHTA and CDR2 is FQGNSA in the germline V gene. Trimming took 5 bases from V and 5 from J; bases not matched to a gene: 12. The chain's CDR3 is CASSPSAGPVHEQYF. The CDR3 nucleotides read TGTGCCAGCAGCCCATCAGCGGGACCCGTACACGAGCAGTACTTC.

V is TRBV30 and J is TRBJ2-7; D is undetermined. There are 17 residues in the CDR3. Germline values: CDR1 GTSNPN, CDR2 SVGIG (reference sequence). The V gene lost 0 bases and the J gene lost 2 bases, with 20 bases spanning the gap. The CDR3 spells CAWSVDLLFGSAYEQYF. CDR3 coding DNA: TGTGCCTGGAGTGTAGATCTTCTGTTTGGCAGCGCCTACGAGCAGTACTTC.

The rearrangement uses TRBV27 and TRBJ2-7, with TRBD2 matching 8 bases. CDR3 length: 16 amino acids. The J segment lost 2 bases and the V segment lost 5 bases, leaving 11 bases of the junction unmatched. Per germline, CDR1 MNHEY and CDR2 SMNVEV (reference sequence). CDR3 sequence: CASSPYTSGLPYEQYF. CDR3 nucleotides: TGTGCCAGCAGTCCCTATACTAGCGGACTCCCCTACGAGCAGTACTTC.

The chain has TRBV5-6 and TRBJ1-2, with a possible D match to TRBD1 (6 bases). The CDR3 runs 13 residues. The V end lost 7 bases, the J end lost 2 bases, and 12 bases lay between the germline ends. Looked up from germline, CDR1 is SGHDT and CDR2 is YYEEEE. Here the CDR3 reads CASGSTGNYGYTF. Here the CDR3 DNA reads TGTGCCAGCGGATCAACAGGGAACTATGGCTACACCTTC. Complete variable domain (other parts from reference TRBV5-6 and TRBJ1-2): DAGVTQSPTHLIKTRGQQVTLRCSPKSGHDTVSWYQQALGQGPQFIFQYYEEEERQRGNFPDRFSGHQFPNYSSELNVNALLLGDSALYLCASGSTGNYGYTFGSGTRLTVV.

The rearrangement links TRBV11-2 to TRBJ2-3, with D unclear. The V and J ends lost 4 bases and 2 bases respectively, with 1 base between them. This CDR3 region has 11 residues. Germline V CDR1 and CDR2: SGHAT, FQNNGV. CDR3 protein: CASSYTDTQYF. The CDR3 coding sequence is TGTGCCAGCAGCTACACAGATACGCAGTATTTT.

This chain connects TRBV10-3 to TRBJ1-1, with TRBD1 as a possible D gene (6 bases). Germline CDR1 is ENHRY and CDR2 is SYGVKD. Between the trimmed V and J ends, which lost 6 bases and 0 bases, there was a span of 20 bases. The CDR3 loop spans 17 amino acids. The CDR3 loop is CAISHFRGVLVNTEAFF. The CDR3 DNA is TGTGCCATCAGCCACTTCAGGGGTGTCTTGGTGAACACTGAAGCTTTCTTT.

V gene TRBV27 combines with J gene TRBJ2-7; 9 positions agree with TRBD2. This CDR3 has 15 residues. Trimming took 3 bases from V and 0 from J; bases not matched to a gene: 3. Germline V CDR1 and CDR2: MNHEY, SMNVEV (reference sequence). CDR3 in amino acids: CASSLAGGSSYEQYF. The DNA of the CDR3 is TGTGCCAGCAGTTTGGCGGGGGGGAGCTCCTACGAGCAGTACTTC.

CDR3 sequence reads: CASNEGANYGYTF. The CDR3 DNA reads as TGTGCCAGCAATGAGGGCGCTAACTATGGCTACACCTTC. The chain is built from TRBV2 and TRBJ1-2; D gene ambiguous. The CDR3 runs to 13 residues. Trimming stripped 7 bases from V and 0 bases from J, with 9 bases between. CDR1 is SNHLY, CDR2 FYNNEI, per germline.

This chain connects TRBV7-6 to TRBJ2-7; D uncertain. V dropped 1 base and J dropped 7 bases, with 11 bases sitting between them. Germline loops: CDR1 SGHVS, CDR2 FNYEAQ. This CDR3 contains 13 residues. The CDR3 DNA reads as TGTGCCAGCAGCTTAGAGGTGGTCCGGGAGCAGTACTTC. Translating it yields CASSLEVVREQYF.

The chain combines TRBV7-9 with TRBJ1-4; D possibly corresponds to TRBD1 (6 bases). Germline V gene data show CDR1 as SEHNR and CDR2 as FQNEAQ (reference sequence). The CDR3 runs 18 residues. V lost 5 bases and J 0 bases, leaving 19 bases between the germline ends. CDR3 sequence reads: CASSHTGHHRPTNEKLFF. The CDR3 DNA sequence: TGTGCCAGCAGCCACACGGGACACCATCGACCAACTAATGAAAAACTGTTTTTT.

J is TRBJ1-5 and V is TRBV10-3; no definite D call. V was pared by 10 bases and J by 2 bases, with 15 bases between. Germline loops: CDR1 ENHRY, CDR2 SYGVKD. The CDR3 runs to 14 residues. In nucleotides, the CDR3 is TGTGCCACCCCCAAGGCCGGGGGCAATCAGCCCCAGCATTTT. It encodes CATPKAGGNQPQHF.